What follows is one T cell receptor (beta chain) and its context. This sample is part of a study of blood T cell repertoires in COVID-19. Study background: From the United States, Italy and Spain came samples of acute and convalescent COVID-19. In each case, the material was cDNA or gDNA derived from T cells, B-cell-depleted T cells, or PBMCs.

The CDR3 contains 18 residues. J was trimmed by 1 base and V by 5 bases; bases with no gene match: 15. In germline, CDR1 is SEHNR, CDR2 FQNEAQ (reference sequence). The data were produced by immunoSEQ multiplex PCR, yet TCRdb's version contains in-frame clones alone and is incomplete. The sample includes around 300,000 clones, 70% to 90% of them seen just once. This clonotype was sampled from a woman in her seventies with acute or convalescent COVID-19. The chain couples TRBV7-9 to TRBJ1-2; TRBD1 matches 8 bases. Sequencing input: peripheral blood. The CDR3 here is CASSVPFVGTGDNYGYTF. The CDR3 region has the DNA TGTGCCAGCAGCGTTCCTTTCGTCGGGACAGGAGATAACTATGGCTACACCTTC.